This is a list of T cell receptor beta chains from one sample in a study of OX40 agonist ivuxolimab in advanced cancers. Sequenced by immunoSEQ multiplex PCR; TCRdb stores in-frame clones only, minus some. The sample includes roughly 70,000 clones, roughly 84% of them seen just once. Here the sequenced sample was CD4+ or CD8+ T cells sorted from blood, taken in a trial of the OX40 agonist ivuxolimab. All receptors come from an adult with an advanced solid tumor such as melanoma, head and neck, liver or kidney cancer. CDR3s include the opening cysteine and the closing phenylalanine or tryptophan. A D gene is named only where the DNA matches it firmly. Size is stated for part of the rows, as once, few or many counts, or as a class when the clone is expanded.

>TRBV28|-|-|TRBJ2-3
TGTGCCACCGGGACTCAAACAGATACGCAGTATTTT
CATGTQTDTQYF
>TRBV18|-|-|TRBJ1-1
TGTGCCAGCTCACCACCCTTGGGTACGAACACTGAAGCTTTCTTT
CASSPPLGTNTEAFF
>TRBV9|-|-|TRBJ2-5
TGTGCCAGCAGCGTAGACGCTAGCGCCCAAGAGACCCAGTACTTC
CASSVDASAQETQYF
>TRBV5-4|-|-|TRBJ1-1
TGTGCCAGCCTCCGAGGCCGGGGGGTGAACACTGAAGCTTTCTTT
CASLRGRGVNTEAFF
>TRBV2|-|-|TRBJ2-7
TGTGCCAGCAGTCGGGACTCCCTTAGAGACGAGCAGTACTTC
CASSRDSLRDEQYF
>TRBV9|-|TRBD1|TRBJ2-3
TGTGCCAGCAGCGTAAGGACAGGGGCCGATACGCAGTATTTT
CASSVRTGADTQYF
>TRBV5-1|-|-|TRBJ2-1
TGCGCCAGCAGCACCTCCGGGACGGACTCCTACAATGAGCAGTTCTTC
CASSTSGTDSYNEQFF
>TRBV13|once|-|TRBJ2-1
TGTGCCAGCAGCTTAGAACCGTCGGGAGCTGGCGAGCAGTTCTTC
CASSLEPSGAGEQFF
>TRBV9|once|TRBD2|TRBJ2-5
TGTGCCAGCAGCTGGGGACTAGTCGGGGAGACCCAGTACTTC
CASSWGLVGETQYF
>TRBV6-4|once|-|TRBJ1-2
TGTGCCAGCAGTGCTGGGGGGAGCAGCAACTATGGCTACACCTTC
CASSAGGSSNYGYTF
>TRBV18|-|-|TRBJ2-7
TGTGCCAGCTCCCCGGGCCCAGGGATATACGAGCAGTACTTC
CASSPGPGIYEQYF
>TRBV27|-|-|TRBJ2-1
TGTGCCAGCAGTTACCAGGAGCCCTACAATGAGCAGTTCTTC
CASSYQEPYNEQFF
>TRBV18|-|-|TRBJ1-1
TGTGCCAGCTCACCATGGGCAAAACCAATGAACACTGAAGCTTTCTTT
CASSPWAKPMNTEAFF
>TRBV4-3|-|-|TRBJ1-2
TGCGCCAGCAGCCATCGGACCTCACTTAACTATGGCTACACCTTC
CASSHRTSLNYGYTF
>TRBV28|-|-|TRBJ2-3
TGTGCCAGCAGTCCAGGGGGGATAAGGACAGATACGCAGTATTTT
CASSPGGIRTDTQYF
>TRBV7-2|-|-|TRBJ2-4
TGTGCCAGCAGCCCGGGCGGGGCCCCCCTCAAAAACATTCAGTACTTC
CASSPGGAPLKNIQYF
>TRBV5-1|-|TRBD2|TRBJ2-7
TGCGCCAGCAGCCCGAGAGCGGGAGCCTACGAGCAGTACTTC
CASSPRAGAYEQYF
>TRBV30|-|-|TRBJ1-1
TGTGCCTGGAGTAGGTGGGGGGGGATGAACACTGAAGCTTTCTTT
CAWSRWGGMNTEAFF
>TRBV7-9|-|TRBD1|TRBJ2-3
TGTGCCAGCAGCTCCCTCGGAGGACAGGGGGCAGATACGCAGTATTTT
CASSSLGGQGADTQYF
>TRBV6-5|once|-|TRBJ1-3
TGTGCCAGCAGTTCCGACACTGGAAACACCATATATTTT
CASSSDTGNTIYF
>TRBV28|-|TRBD1|TRBJ1-4
TGTGCCAGCAGTTGGGGACAGGGGAGGGTTGAAAAACTGTTTTTT
CASSWGQGRVEKLFF
>TRBV4-3|-|-|TRBJ2-2
TGCGCCAGCAGCCTAAGTTTGTCCAGGGGCACCGGGGAGCTGTTTTTT
CASSLSLSRGTGELFF
>TRBV7-2|-|TRBD2|TRBJ2-7
TGTGCCAGCAGCTTCCTCCGGCAGCGGGGGGTCTTTTTGTACGAGCAGTACTTC
CASSFLRQRGVFLYEQYF
>TRBV5-1|-|-|TRBJ2-7
TGCGCCAGCAGCTTGAGGAGGACTCCACGCGAGCAGTACTTC
CASSLRRTPREQYF
>TRBV18|-|-|TRBJ2-1
TGTGCCAGCTCACCAAGGGAAGCAGAGCAGTTCTTC
CASSPREAEQFF
>TRBV11-1|-|-|TRBJ1-2
TGTGCCAGCAGCTTGAACAGGAACTATGGCTACACCTTC
CASSLNRNYGYTF
>TRBV28|-|-|TRBJ1-5
TGTGCCAGCAGTTACGTAATCCGCAATCAGCCCCAGCATTTT
CASSYVIRNQPQHF
>TRBV6-1|-|-|TRBJ2-7
TGTGCCAGCAGTGTTCAGGGAACCGAGCAGTACTTC
CASSVQGTEQYF
>TRBV6-1|-|-|TRBJ1-3
TGTGCCAGCAGAGGGAACTCTGGAAACACCATATATTTT
CASRGNSGNTIYF
>TRBV18|-|-|TRBJ2-6
TGTGCCAGCTCACCACCTCAGGGGGGGACTGGGGCCAACGTCCTGACTTTC
CASSPPQGGTGANVLTF
>TRBV7-9|once|TRBD2|TRBJ2-1
TGTGCCAGCAGCGGAATCTTAGCGGGTAAAAATGAGCAGTTCTTC
CASSGILAGKNEQFF
>TRBV15|-|-|TRBJ2-3
TGTGCCACCAGCATTGACCTGATGACGCAGTATTTT
CATSIDLMTQYF
>TRBV7-2|-|TRBD1|TRBJ1-1
TGTGCCAGCGTTTCTAACAGGGGGCTCACTGAAGCTTTCTTT
CASVSNRGLTEAFF
>TRBV11-2|-|TRBD2|TRBJ2-5
TGTGCCAGCAGCTTGACTAGCGGCCTTGGGGAGACCCAGTACTTC
CASSLTSGLGETQYF
>TRBV11-1|few|-|TRBJ1-1
TGTGCCAGCAGCTCGCCCGGGGGGTGGAGCACTGAAGCTTTCTTT
CASSSPGGWSTEAFF
>TRBV7-6|-|TRBD1|TRBJ2-5
TGTGCCAGCAGCTTAGGGGACAGACGAGAGACCCAGTACTTC
CASSLGDRRETQYF
>TRBV28|-|-|TRBJ1-1
TGTGCCAGCAGCCCTCCCCTGGGGGCAGGTGAAGCTTTCTTT
CASSPPLGAGEAFF
>TRBV18|-|-|TRBJ2-7
TGTGCCAGCTCACCAAACGGATACTACGAGCAGTACTTC
CASSPNGYYEQYF
>TRBV5-1|-|-|TRBJ2-3
TGCGCCAGCAGCCCTCAGAGTTCGAGCACAGATACGCAGTATTTT
CASSPQSSSTDTQYF
>TRBV5-4|-|-|TRBJ2-4
TGTGCCAGCAGCTTGGCCGACAAAGCCAAAAACATTCAGTACTTC
CASSLADKAKNIQYF
>TRBV6-6|-|-|TRBJ1-3
TGTGCCAGCAGTTACCCGGGGGAGGGAAACACCATATATTTT
CASSYPGEGNTIYF
>TRBV7-2|-|-|TRBJ2-1
TGTGCCAGCAGCTTATACGTTGGCAACAATGAGCAGTTCTTC
CASSLYVGNNEQFF
>TRBV7-2|-|TRBD2|TRBJ2-1
TGTGCCAGCAGCTCCAACGGACTAGTTTCGGGCAATGAGCAGTTCTTC
CASSSNGLVSGNEQFF
>TRBV4-1|-|-|TRBJ2-7
TGCGCCAGCAGCCTCCGAGAGGCGCGGGAGCAGTACTTC
CASSLREAREQYF